This TCR beta chain was found in a study of T cell responses to AZD1222 COVID-19 vaccine. Findings and limits, study-wide: Among those given AZD1222, only six were seropositive at baseline. A reported finding is that nearly half of spike-specific TCRs target unmutated variant regions. Mostly white British, mostly female donors; authors suggested clonal diversity may be underestimated.

Per germline, CDR1 SGHTA and CDR2 FQGNSA. The CDR3 is 15 amino acids. V dropped 4 bases and J dropped 6 bases, with 15 bases sitting between them. Note on this clone: Its antigen is undetermined.

Repertoires were generated with immunoSEQ multiplex PCR, while TCRdb's copy carries only in-frame clones and drops some. The data hold 150,000 to 200,000 clones, with 90% to 95% observed a single time. The rearrangement joins TRBV7-2 to TRBJ1-4; the D gene is possibly TRBD1 (6 bases). The sample consisted of peripheral blood, taken on day 0 of AZD1222 vaccination. The sequence came from an adult in good health. CDR3 in DNA: TGTGCCAGCAGCTATACCACGGGGGCAGATGAAAAACTGTTTTTT. Protein sequence: CASSYTTGADEKLFF.